One sample yielded the 28 T cell receptor beta chains listed below, sequenced in a study of CD8+CD57+ T cells in acquired aplastic anemia. The patients chosen for sequencing had shown expansion of CD8+CD57+ cells (detected by flow cytometry). It was genomic DNA that served as the template for profiling TCR beta VDJ and CDR3. One entry per CDR3 protein, called by TCRdb with MiXCR from the reads. The sample gives around 170,000 distinct CDR3 sequences, around 43% of which show up once; 3.2% is in the top ten. Material for sequencing was sorted CD4+, CD8+, or CD8+CD57+ T cells (not recorded which) from PBMCs. These receptor sequences come from a human donor with aplastic anemia.

This clonotype was picked up a small number of times. This chain links TRBV7-3 with TRBJ2-5; D possibly corresponds to TRBD1 (5 bases). Germline V gene lookup returns CDR1 SGHTA and CDR2 FQGTGA. The CDR3 sequence is 15 residues long. Trimming left V 3 bases short and J 3 bases short, with 14 bases between. CDR3 sequence reads: CASSLGPGAEETQYF. The CDR3 DNA reads TGTGCCAGCAGCTTGGGGCCAGGCGCGGAAGAGACCCAGTACTTC.

Written as DNA, the CDR3 is TGCAGCGACCTCCCGAACAGATCCTACGAGCAGTACTTC. Residues: CSDLPNRSYEQYF. This chain joins TRBV29-1 and TRBJ2-7; D not resolved. The CDR3 has 13 residues. CDR1 is SQVTM and CDR2 is ANQGSEA in the germline V gene. Trimming shortened V by 7 bases and J by 1 base, and 14 bases separated the two germline ends.

A remark on this clonotype: A single base separates this from a much larger clone, so it may be a read error. V is TRBV9 and J is TRBJ2-7, with 7 bases lining up with TRBD2. CDR1 and CDR2 from the germline V gene are SGDLS and YYNGEE. The CDR3 consists of 15 residues. CDR3 DNA: TGTGCCGGCAGCGCCCTACCGGGGGGTATCTACGAGCAGTACTTC. It is translated as CAGSALPGGIYEQYF.

Many counts were recorded for this clonotype. The rearrangement uses TRBV7-2 and TRBJ1-5; no definite D call. V was clipped by 4 bases and J by 2 bases, with 9 bases between them. Germline CDR1 reads SGHTA; CDR2 reads FQGNSA. CDR3 length: 14 amino acids. The CDR3 region is CASSYGLGNQPQHF. DNA for the CDR3: TGTGCCAGCAGCTACGGACTGGGCAATCAGCCCCAGCATTTT.

J is TRBJ1-4 and V is TRBV4-2; no firm D call. The germline V gene has CDR1 LGHNA and CDR2 YNFKEQ. This CDR3 has 13 residues. Trimming left V 0 bases short and J 8 bases short, with 7 bases between. CDR3 region: CASSQEEGEKLFF. The CDR3 nucleotides are TGTGCCAGCAGCCAAGAAGAGGGCGAAAAACTGTTTTTT.

This clonotype appeared a single time. The chain is built from TRBV9 and TRBJ1-2; 12 bases are a match to TRBD1. Germline V lookup: CDR1 SGDLS, CDR2 YYNGEE. Trimming cost V 1 base and J 8 bases; bases outside gene matches: 9. This CDR3 spans 16 amino acids. The CDR3 reads CASSVSVGQGARGYTF. The CDR3 region has the DNA TGTGCCAGCAGCGTAAGCGTGGGACAGGGGGCAAGAGGCTACACCTTC.

This clonotype has ten or more counts. The rearrangement joins TRBV5-1 to TRBJ1-2; TRBD1 matches at 7 bases. The CDR3 contains 13 residues. The ends lost 0 bases at V and 8 bases at J; junction bases unmatched: 4. Germline assignment: CDR1 SGHRS and CDR2 YFSETQ. The CDR3 sequence: CASSLDRGLGYTF. The CDR3 nucleotides are TGCGCCAGCAGCTTGGACAGGGGATTGGGCTACACCTTC.

This rearrangement joins TRBV19 to TRBJ1-6; 7 bases match TRBD1. From germline, CDR1 is LNHDA and CDR2 SQIVND (reference sequence). The junction had 8 bases not matched to a gene; V was cut back by 8 bases and J by 10 bases. The CDR3 extends over 13 amino acids. The CDR3 DNA reads TGTGCCAGTCACGGCAGGGGACAGTCACCCCTCCACTTT. Amino acids: CASHGRGQSPLHF.

The rearrangement uses TRBV15 and TRBJ2-7; no clear D. Germline CDR1 and CDR2: LNHNV and YYDKDF (reference sequence). The V end was cut by 0 bases, the J end by 4 bases, with 7 bases between. This CDR3 region has 13 residues. The CDR3 protein is CATSRDWGYEQYF. CDR3 in DNA: TGTGCCACCAGCAGAGATTGGGGTTACGAGCAGTACTTC.

This clonotype appeared a few times. V usage is TRBV5-1 and J usage is TRBJ1-1; weak D call: TRBD1 (6 bases). The germline CDR1 and CDR2 sequences are SGHRS and YFSETQ. Trimming cost V 4 bases and J 1 base, with 8 bases left between them. The CDR3 loop spans 13 amino acids. The CDR3 coding sequence is TGCGCCAGCAGCCCGACAGGGAACACTGAAGCTTTCTTT. Translated, it gives CASSPTGNTEAFF.

This clonotype occurred once. This sequence may be a read error, since a much larger clone differs from it by one base. The rearrangement links TRBV2 to TRBJ2-7; 9 positions match TRBD2. There are 16 residues in the CDR3. Germline V gene lookup returns CDR1 SNHLY and CDR2 FYNNEI. The V segment lost 5 bases and the J segment 6 bases; nucleotides outside the gene matches: 14. The CDR3 loop is CASSYGGAGGFCEQYF. The CDR3 DNA reads TGTGCCAGCAGTTACGGCGGAGCGGGGGGTTTCTGCGAGCAGTACTTC.

Note on this clonotype: An end of the junction does not agree with germline; a read error may underlie this. V usage is TRBV10-3 and J usage is TRBJ1-4, with D hard to call. Germline V gene sequence: CDR1 ENHRY, CDR2 SYGVKD. The CDR3 loop spans 13 amino acids. In nucleotides, the CDR3 is TGTGCCAGCAGTGTGGCAGATGATGAAAAACTGTTTTTT. Encoded protein: CASSVADDEKLFF.

About this clonotype: The junction differs from germline at one of its ends, possibly a read error. J is TRBJ2-4 and V is TRBV6-2 or TRBV6-3; D is perhaps TRBD1 (5 bases). The CDR3 sequence is 16 residues long. The V gene's germline CDR1 is MNHEY and CDR2 SVGEGT. This chain's CDR3 is CAISSSTVRQSNIQYF. The DNA for the CDR3 is TGTGCCATCAGTTCCTCGACAGTCCGTCAATCAAACATTCAGTACTTC.

V gene TRBV24-1 combines with J gene TRBJ2-3, with 13 bases identical to TRBD2. Germline CDR1 and CDR2: KGHDR and SFDVKD. J lost 6 bases, V lost 2 bases, and 4 bases had no gene match. The CDR3 extends over 16 amino acids. CDR3: CATSDSGLAGRDTQYF. CDR3 nucleotide sequence: TGTGCCACCAGTGATTCGGGACTAGCGGGGAGGGATACGCAGTATTTT.

V usage is TRBV24-1 and J usage is TRBJ2-1; 10 nucleotides line up with TRBD1. J was trimmed by 9 bases and V by 2 bases; bases with no gene match: 9. CDR1 and CDR2 (germline): KGHDR, SFDVKD. The CDR3 covers 16 residues. The CDR3 is CATSDSPGQGMGEQFF. The CDR3 DNA sequence: TGTGCCACCAGTGATTCGCCGGGACAGGGGATGGGTGAGCAGTTCTTC.

Of note for this clonotype: This may come from a read error, since a much larger clone is one base off. This chain joins TRBV11-1 and TRBJ2-3; a weak D match, TRBD2 (6 bases). Germline V gene sequence: CDR1 SGHAT, CDR2 FQDESV (reference sequence). The CDR3 consists of 15 residues. V was shortened by 6 bases and J by 0 bases, with 13 bases between the two germline ends. CDR3 DNA sequence: TGTGCCAGCAGGTTGGGGAGGTTAAGCACAGATACGCAGTATTTT. Amino acid sequence: CASRLGRLSTDTQYF.

This clonotype has at least ten counts. V usage is TRBV6-2 or TRBV6-3 and J usage is TRBJ2-1; D remains ambiguous. Germline values: CDR1 MNHEY, CDR2 SVGEGT. The CDR3 sequence is 15 residues long. Trimming removed 6 bases from V and 0 bases from J, with 12 bases in between. The CDR3, as DNA: TGTGCCAGCAGAAAAGCCGGTAGCTCCTACAATGAGCAGTTCTTC. Encoded protein: CASRKAGSSYNEQFF.

This chain connects TRBV7-2 to TRBJ2-5, with unresolved D. Trimming took off 1 base at V and 7 bases at J, with 7 bases between the two ends. Looked up from germline, CDR1 is SGHTA and CDR2 is FQGNSA. The CDR3 loop spans 12 amino acids. The CDR3 DNA is TGTGCCAGCAGCTTAGTGGCAGGGACCCAGTACTTC. Amino acid sequence: CASSLVAGTQYF.

This clonotype was detected a few times. The chain carries TRBV6-6 and TRBJ1-5; unclear D gene. Germline loops: CDR1 MNHNY, CDR2 SVGAGI (reference sequence). This CDR3 contains 13 residues. Between the trimmed V and J ends, which lost 2 bases and 2 bases, there was a span of 4 bases. The CDR3 nucleotides are TGTGCCAGCAGTTACAGAGGCAATCAGCCCCAGCATTTT. Translating it yields CASSYRGNQPQHF.

The chain links TRBV10-3 to TRBJ2-7, with 7 bases aligning to TRBD1. The V gene end was trimmed by 6 bases and the J gene end by 0 bases; junction bases not matched to a gene: 2. Germline V gene lookup returns CDR1 ENHRY and CDR2 SYGVKD. The CDR3 contains 13 residues. The CDR3 protein is CAISRQGSYEQYF. The DNA of the CDR3 is TGTGCCATCAGCCGACAGGGCTCCTACGAGCAGTACTTC.

This chain connects TRBV15 to TRBJ2-5; D unclear. CDR1 and CDR2 (germline): LNHNV, YYDKDF (reference sequence). V shed 0 bases and J shed 5 bases, with 10 bases lying between them. The CDR3 sequence is 14 residues long. The CDR3 DNA follows: TGTGCCACCAGCAGAGAAGGCATTTGGGAGACCCAGTACTTC. It encodes CATSREGIWETQYF.

V usage is TRBV5-4 and J usage is TRBJ1-1; no clear D. This CDR3 has 16 amino acids. Between the trimmed V and J ends, which lost 4 bases and 1 base, there was a span of 17 bases. Looked up from germline, CDR1 is SGHNT and CDR2 is YYREEE (reference sequence). The CDR3 DNA reads as TGTGCCAGCAGCCCCGGCGGGTTGGTTTCGAACACTGAAGCTTTCTTT. It translates to CASSPGGLVSNTEAFF. The full variable domain, its missing parts supplied by reference TRBV5-4 and TRBJ1-1, is ETGVTQSPTHLIKTRGQQVTLRCSSQSGHNTVSWYQQALGQGPQFIFQYYREEENGRGNFPPRFSGLQFPNYSSELNVNALELDDSALYLCASSPGGLVSNTEAFFGQGTRLTVV.

This clonotype was recorded a few times. Here the CDR3 omits its conserved ending phenylalanine or tryptophan, so a read error is the likely source. The limits of the CDR3 on the DNA are not certain, so only TCRdb's listed CDR3 is given. The chain employs TRBV29-1 and TRBJ1-4; the D call in the table, TRBD1, was not verified against the DNA. The CDR3 totals 11 residues, both ends included. Germline-derived CDR1 and CDR2 are SQVTM and ANQGSEA. CDR3 in amino acids: CSVAGTGGIFY.

The CDR3 spells CSARDLPSGVDEQFF. The CDR3 DNA is TGCAGTGCTAGAGATCTCCCTAGCGGGGTAGATGAGCAGTTCTTC. The chain combines TRBV20-1 with TRBJ2-1; TRBD2 aligns across 9 bases. J was trimmed by 8 bases and V by 0 bases; bases with no gene match: 8. CDR3 length equals 15 residues. Germline lookup yields CDR1 DFQATT and CDR2 SNEGSKA (reference sequence).

This clonotype was picked up many times. The chain joins TRBV7-2 to TRBJ1-4; TRBD1 might be the D (6 bases). The CDR3 is 15 amino acids. In germline, CDR1 is SGHTA, CDR2 FQGNSA. Trimming took off 1 base at V and 5 bases at J, with 11 bases between the two ends. CDR3 sequence: CASSLVGHANEKLFF. In DNA, the CDR3 is TGTGCCAGCAGCTTAGTGGGACATGCAAATGAAAAACTGTTTTTT.

The V call is TRBV7-2, the J call TRBJ2-1; D is undetermined. Germline V lookup: CDR1 SGHTA, CDR2 FQGNSA. The CDR3 is made up of 13 amino acids. V was trimmed by 8 bases and J by 9 bases, leaving 17 bases between them. The CDR3 reads CASRALVYPEQFF. CDR3 in DNA: TGTGCCAGCCGGGCTTTAGTTTATCCTGAGCAGTTCTTC.

In the case of this clonotype: Given a much more abundant clone one base away, this may be a read error. This chain uses TRBV6-1 with TRBJ1-5; D unresolved. This CDR3 contains 13 residues. V was trimmed by 5 bases and J by 2 bases, leaving 7 bases between them. From germline, CDR1 is MNHNS and CDR2 SASEGT. The CDR3: CASSRAGNQPQHF. CDR3 DNA sequence: TGTGCCAGCAGTAGGGCTGGCAATCAGCCCCAGCATTTT.

This clonotype was found a few times. J is TRBJ1-2 and V is TRBV19; the D is unclear. The CDR3 is 16 residues long. The V and J ends lost 3 bases and 2 bases respectively, with 16 bases between them. CDR1 LNHDA and CDR2 SQIVND come from the germline V gene (reference sequence). The chain's CDR3 is CASSILAVGWNYGYTF. DNA for the CDR3: TGTGCCAGTAGTATTTTAGCCGTGGGCTGGAACTATGGCTACACCTTC.